This passage covers 23 T cell receptor beta chains from one sample sequenced in a study of Ad26.COV2.S vaccination and SARS-CoV-2 variants. Indicated treatment: around 19 received Ad26.COV2.S at low or high dose, single or two shots; roughly five received placebo; per-sample allocation not given. Sampling occurred on day 63 after the first vaccine or placebo injection. Sequenced by immunoSEQ multiplex PCR; TCRdb stores in-frame clones only, minus some. The data show about 680,000 clones, 89% seen once. The material was peripheral blood, obtained in a trial of Ad26.COV2.S vaccine versus placebo. These receptors were obtained from a person between 18 and 60 years old who received the Ad26.COV2.S COVID-19 vaccine or a placebo.

The chain has TRBV9 and TRBJ2-1, with 9 bases aligning to TRBD2. Germline V gene data show CDR1 as SGDLS and CDR2 as YYNGEE. After removal of 4 bases from V and 9 bases from J, the junction contained 8 bases not matched to a gene. The CDR3 is made up of 14 amino acids. The CDR3 DNA reads TGTGCCAGCAGCCCGGGGACTAGCAGCCCTGAGCAGTTCTTC. This encodes CASSPGTSSPEQFF.

The chain carries TRBV5-1 and TRBJ2-5; tentatively, D is TRBD2 (6 bases). This CDR3 is built from 13 residues. CDR1 is SGHRS and CDR2 is YFSETQ in the germline V gene. Trimming took off 7 bases at V and 0 bases at J, with 10 bases between the two ends. The CDR3 sequence: CASHAGNQETQYF. In nucleotides, the CDR3 is TGCGCCAGCCACGCGGGGAACCAAGAGACCCAGTACTTC.

This chain uses TRBV7-3 with TRBJ2-1; 10 bases agree with TRBD2. CDR1 SGHTA and CDR2 FQGTGA come from the germline V gene. V was pared by 5 bases and J by 3 bases, with 4 bases of the junction left unmatched. The CDR3 is made up of 15 amino acids. In DNA, the CDR3 is TGTGCCAGCAGCCCCCTAGCGGGGGACTACAATGAGCAGTTCTTC. It yields the protein CASSPLAGDYNEQFF.

This clone was seen a single time. The chain combines TRBV19 with TRBJ1-3; TRBD1 matches 9 bases. CDR1 is LNHDA and CDR2 is SQIVND in the germline V gene (reference sequence). CDR3 length equals 16 residues. After removal of 5 bases from V and 2 bases from J, the junction contained 7 bases not matched to a gene. The CDR3 region has the DNA TGTGCCAGTAGTCCACTACAGGGGGCAGCTGGAAACACCATATATTTT. Amino acids: CASSPLQGAAGNTIYF.

The rearrangement uses TRBV5-1 and TRBJ2-3, with 8 bases aligning to TRBD2. The V segment lost 0 bases and the J segment 6 bases; nucleotides outside the gene matches: 6. The germline CDR1 and CDR2 sequences are SGHRS and YFSETQ. CDR3 length: 15 residues. The CDR3 region has the DNA TGCGCCAGCAGCTTGGTGACAGGCGGGAGGGATACGCAGTATTTT. Translation gives CASSLVTGGRDTQYF. Variable domain in full (rest from reference TRBV5-1 and TRBJ2-3): KAGVTQTPRYLIKTRGQQVTLSCSPISGHRSVSWYQQTPGQGLQFLFEYFSETQRNKGNFPGRFSGRQFSNSRSEMNVSTLELGDSALYLCASSLVTGGRDTQYFGPGTRLTVL.

The chain combines TRBV3-1 (or the pseudogene TRBV3-2) with TRBJ1-1; D is possibly TRBD1 (5 bases). The CDR3 is 16 residues long. V lost 7 bases and J lost 3, with 21 bases in between. CDR1 and CDR2 from the germline V gene are LGHDT and YNNKEL (reference sequence). This chain's CDR3 is CASKQTGRAGDTEAFF. The CDR3 nucleotides are TGTGCCAGCAAACAGACGGGCAGGGCGGGTGACACTGAAGCTTTCTTT.

This clone was observed a few times. This chain links TRBV7-3 with TRBJ1-2; the D gene is possibly TRBD1 (5 bases). The ends were cut back, 2 bases at V and 7 bases at J, with 14 bases in the middle. This CDR3 contains 14 residues. In germline, CDR1 is SGHTA, CDR2 FQGTGA. Here the CDR3 reads CASSLEGSPSGYTF. The CDR3 DNA reads TGTGCCAGCAGCTTAGAGGGGTCACCCTCTGGCTACACCTTC.

The chain combines TRBV5-1 with TRBJ1-4; TRBD1 aligns across 9 bases. Germline V lookup: CDR1 SGHRS, CDR2 YFSETQ. CDR3 length equals 14 residues. The V and J ends lost 4 bases and 7 bases, in that order; junction bases with no gene match: 5. CDR3 sequence (DNA): TGCGCCAGCAGCCCGGACAGGGGAGGTGAAAAACTGTTTTTT. Its translation: CASSPDRGGEKLFF.

The chain links TRBV5-1 to TRBJ2-3; the D gene is possibly TRBD2 (7 bases). Trimming took 4 bases from V and 1 from J, leaving 22 bases between them. The CDR3 is made up of 18 amino acids. Germline CDR1 SGHRS, CDR2 YFSETQ. CDR3 sequence reads: CASSLDWRGPQGTDTQYF. DNA for the CDR3: TGCGCCAGCAGCCTGGACTGGCGGGGGCCCCAGGGCACAGATACGCAGTATTTT.

The rearrangement joins TRBV2 to TRBJ1-5; a possible D gene is TRBD1 (5 bases). There are 14 residues in the CDR3. Between the trimmed V and J ends, which lost 5 bases and 3 bases, there was a span of 11 bases. Germline V lookup: CDR1 SNHLY, CDR2 FYNNEI. CDR3 coding DNA: TGTGCCAGCAGTACAGGACACCTCAATCAGCCCCAGCATTTT. Translated: CASSTGHLNQPQHF.

The V call is TRBV9, the J call TRBJ2-1, with D hard to call. Trimming removed 0 bases at V and 0 bases at J, with 7 bases between. The germline CDR1 and CDR2 sequences are SGDLS and YYNGEE. The CDR3 has 15 residues. CDR3 bases: TGTGCCAGCAGCGTAGATGGGGACTCCTACAATGAGCAGTTCTTC. As protein: CASSVDGDSYNEQFF. The complete variable domain, with remaining parts taken from reference TRBV9 and TRBJ2-1, reads DSGVTQTPKHLITATGQRVTLRCSPRSGDLSVYWYQQSLDQGLQFLIQYYNGEERAKGNILERFSAQQFPDLHSELNLSSLELGDSALYFCASSVDGDSYNEQFFGPGTRLTVL.

Here the CDR3 DNA reads TGTGCCAGCAGCCAAGGGGGGGAGGCCGCAGATACGCAGTATTTT. It codes for CASSQGGEAADTQYF. This chain connects TRBV14 to TRBJ2-3; a weak D match, TRBD2 (6 bases). The germline V gene has CDR1 SGHDN and CDR2 FVKESK. Between the trimmed V and J ends, which lost 1 base and 4 bases, there was a span of 12 bases. This CDR3 spans 15 amino acids.

This clone was seen only once. The rearrangement uses TRBV30 and TRBJ2-2; D not resolved. The germline gives CDR1 GTSNPN, CDR2 SVGIG (reference sequence). Trimming cost V 3 bases and J 4 bases, with 12 bases left between them. This CDR3 region has 14 residues. CDR3 sequence: CAWRRMVATGELFF. The CDR3 nucleotides are TGTGCCTGGAGACGCATGGTGGCCACCGGGGAGCTGTTTTTT.

This rearrangement joins TRBV19 to TRBJ1-6; D may be TRBD1 (5 bases). Germline-derived CDR1 and CDR2 are LNHDA and SQIVND (reference sequence). The CDR3 is 15 amino acids. Deletions cut 5 bases from V and 5 bases from J, with 13 bases between. The CDR3 region is CASSSGTGDNSPLHF. CDR3 in DNA: TGTGCCAGTAGTTCAGGGACGGGTGATAATTCACCCCTCCACTTT.

This chain joins TRBV12-3 or TRBV12-4 and TRBJ1-1; 7 bases match TRBD1. The CDR3 extends over 13 amino acids. Unmatched junction bases numbered 5, after V lost 6 bases and J lost 4 bases. The CDR3 DNA reads as TGTGCCAGCAGCCGCAGGGGGGGCACTGAAGCTTTCTTT. Translation: CASSRRGGTEAFF.

The rearrangement uses TRBV19 and TRBJ1-1; D gene unclear. Trimming took 7 bases from V and 0 from J, leaving 15 bases between them. Germline CDR1 reads LNHDA; CDR2 reads SQIVND (reference sequence). The CDR3 contains 15 residues. In DNA form, the CDR3 reads TGTGCCAGTACGGTCCGGGAGGGAATGAACACTGAAGCTTTCTTT. Amino acids: CASTVREGMNTEAFF.

V gene TRBV2 combines with J gene TRBJ1-5, with a tentative D call TRBD1 (6 bases). V was pared by 2 bases and J by 1 base, with 15 bases between. The CDR3 loop spans 17 amino acids. CDR1 and CDR2 from the germline V gene are SNHLY and FYNNEI. The CDR3 loop is CASSERGWTVSNQPQHF. The DNA for the CDR3 is TGTGCCAGCAGTGAAAGGGGGTGGACAGTAAGCAATCAGCCCCAGCATTTT. The variable domain in full, with the rest retrieved from reference TRBV2 and TRBJ1-5, is EPEVTQTPSHQVTQMGQEVILRCVPISNHLYFYWYRQILGQKVEFLVSFYNNEISEKSEIFDDQFSVERPDGSNFTLKIRSTKLEDSAMYFCASSERGWTVSNQPQHFGDGTRLSIL.

V gene TRBV25-1 combines with J gene TRBJ1-1; D is unresolved. The germline V gene has CDR1 MGHDK and CDR2 SYGVNS. V lost 1 base, J lost 1 base, and 10 bases lay in between. This CDR3 contains 15 residues. CDR3 coding DNA: TGTGCCAGCAGTGAATGGGAGTTCGGGAACACTGAAGCTTTCTTT. Translated, it gives CASSEWEFGNTEAFF.

With respect to this clone: A much larger clone lies one base from this, so it may be a read error. This chain joins TRBV2 and TRBJ2-7; a possible D gene is TRBD2 (5 bases). Per the germline V gene, CDR1 is SNHLY and CDR2 is FYNNEI. Trimming left V 8 bases short and J 5 bases short, with 7 bases between. This CDR3 comprises 10 residues. Written as DNA, the CDR3 is TGTGCCAGCGGAGGCAACGAGCAGTACTTC. This gives the protein CASGGNEQYF.

V gene TRBV4-2 combines with J gene TRBJ1-2; 8 bases are shared with TRBD1. Germline V gene sequence: CDR1 LGHNA, CDR2 YNFKEQ. With V trimmed by 2 bases and J by 4 bases, 6 bases remained unmatched. This CDR3 is 15 amino acids long. DNA of the CDR3: TGTGCCAGCAGCCAAAACAACAGGGGGACCTATGGCTACACCTTC. It is translated as CASSQNNRGTYGYTF.

The rearrangement links TRBV5-1 to TRBJ1-1; 7 bases are shared with TRBD1. V was clipped by 4 bases and J by 7 bases; unmatched bases: 4. Germline V gene data show CDR1 as SGHRS and CDR2 as YFSETQ. The CDR3 length is 12 residues. The CDR3 protein is CASSKGQFEAFF. The CDR3 region has the DNA TGCGCCAGCAGCAAGGGACAGTTTGAAGCTTTCTTT.

This clone was recorded once. This chain joins TRBV7-2 and TRBJ2-7; maybe TRBD1 (6 bases). From germline, CDR1 is SGHTA and CDR2 FQGNSA. The V gene lost 5 bases and the J gene lost 0 bases, with 14 bases spanning the gap. This CDR3 has 15 amino acids. The CDR3 DNA reads as TGTGCCAGCAGCCTCGTTAGGGGGAGCTCCTACGAGCAGTACTTC. This translates into CASSLVRGSSYEQYF.

The chain couples TRBV19 to TRBJ1-4; D gene uncertain. Germline V gene sequence: CDR1 LNHDA, CDR2 SQIVND (reference sequence). The CDR3 loop spans 11 amino acids. V lost 5 bases to trimming and J lost 7 bases, with 5 bases between them. The CDR3 DNA reads TGTGCCAGTAGTTCCACTGAAAAACTGTTTTTT. Residues: CASSSTEKLFF.